This T cell receptor (beta chain) was profiled in a study of TIL therapy for anti-PD-1-resistant metastatic lung cancer. Deletions cut 7 bases from V and 1 base from J, with 10 bases between. CDR3 length: 13 residues. CDR1 and CDR2 from the germline V gene are LNHDA and SQIVND (reference sequence). Time point specified: pre-treatment sample, taken before nivolumab and TIL therapy. Sequencing used immunoSEQ v3. Assay used: immunoSEQ multiplex PCR; TCRdb lists only in-frame clones, some missing. The repertoire holds about 59,000 clones, with 73% as singletons. This TCR came from a person between 25 and 80 years old with non-small cell lung cancer. This material consisted of blood, taken at baseline. V and J are TRBV19 and TRBJ1-1; a possible D gene is TRBD1 (5 bases). CDR3 nucleotides: TGTGCCAGTACCCCGGACACGAACACTGAAGCTTTCTTT. As protein: CASTPDTNTEAFF. The full variable domain, completed using reference TRBV19 and TRBJ1-1, is DGGITQSPKYLFRKEGQNVTLSCEQNLNHDAMYWYRQDPGQGLRLIYYSQIVNDFQKGDIAEGYSVSREKKESFPLTVTSAQKNPTAFYLCASTPDTNTEAFFGQGTRLTVV.